Below, 22 T cell receptor beta chains from the same sample are listed, as sequenced in a study of type 1 regulatory T cells. Their antigens remain unidentified. TCRdb processed the reads anew with MiXCR; each CDR3 protein has one entry. The repertoire holds fewer than 70,000 distinct CDR3 sequences, with about 62% as singletons. Sequencing input: cultured T cells, either the whole culture or a sorted T cell fraction (not recorded which). The subset here: Tr1-enriched cell product generated in vitro against host alloantigens. The receptor source for this set is a human donor in good health.

This clonotype was picked up a small number of times. The rearrangement joins TRBV11-1 to TRBJ2-2; 11 positions agree with TRBD1. Trimming at V came to 4 bases and at J to 3 bases, leaving 1 base not matched to a gene. Germline CDR1 reads SGHAT; CDR2 reads FQDESV (reference sequence). The CDR3 runs to 15 residues. The DNA for the CDR3 is TGTGCCAGCAGCTCGGGACAGGGGGACACCGGGGAGCTGTTTTTT. Amino acids: CASSSGQGDTGELFF.

The rearrangement joins TRBV20-1 to TRBJ1-1; tentatively, D is TRBD1 (6 bases). V dropped 6 bases and J dropped 1 base, with 18 bases sitting between them. This CDR3 contains 15 residues. The germline CDR1 and CDR2 sequences are DFQATT and SNEGSKA (reference sequence). CDR3: CSARGGGTWNTEAFF. The CDR3 coding sequence is TGCAGTGCCAGGGGCGGGGGGACTTGGAACACTGAAGCTTTCTTT.

This rearrangement joins TRBV2 to TRBJ2-2, with D unclear. Germline V lookup: CDR1 SNHLY, CDR2 FYNNEI. Trimming pared 0 bases from V and 5 bases from J, leaving 7 bases between. CDR3 length: 14 amino acids. CDR3 residues: CASSEALRTGELFF. The DNA for the CDR3 is TGTGCCAGCAGTGAAGCGCTAAGGACCGGGGAGCTGTTTTTT.

CDR3 residues: CASSLSLLHNEQFF. The CDR3 DNA sequence: TGTGCCAGCAGTTTATCCCTACTGCACAATGAGCAGTTCTTC. The gene calls are TRBV27 and TRBJ2-1; D is unresolved. This CDR3 region has 14 residues. CDR1 is MNHEY and CDR2 is SMNVEV in the germline V gene (reference sequence). V gave up 0 bases and J gave up 5 bases, with 8 bases separating them.

The chain couples TRBV15 to TRBJ2-5; D ambiguous. Germline V gives CDR1 LNHNV, CDR2 YYDKDF (reference sequence). The length of the CDR3 is 12 residues. Trimming took 2 bases from V and 2 from J, leaving 3 bases between them. The CDR3 loop is CATSRSQETQYF. The CDR3 region has the DNA TGTGCCACCAGCAGATCACAAGAGACCCAGTACTTC.

The V call is TRBV2, the J call TRBJ2-3; D is possibly TRBD1 or TRBD2 (5 bases each). The CDR3 has 22 amino acids. Germline values: CDR1 SNHLY, CDR2 FYNNEI. Trimming pared 4 bases from V and 0 bases from J, leaving 32 bases between. The chain's CDR3 is CASSVPTKRESGTPISTDTQYF. The CDR3 DNA is TGTGCCAGCAGTGTTCCGACCAAACGGGAATCCGGGACGCCGATCAGCACAGATACGCAGTATTTT.

V gene TRBV5-6 combines with J gene TRBJ2-1, with D possibly being TRBD2 (6 bases). The CDR3 has 15 amino acids. CDR1 SGHDT and CDR2 YYEEEE come from the germline V gene. The germline V and J ends were trimmed by 3 bases and 0 bases, with 10 bases remaining between them. In DNA form, the CDR3 reads TGTGCCAGCAGCTCGGGACTCCCCTCCTACAATGAGCAGTTCTTC. Residues: CASSSGLPSYNEQFF.

The V call is TRBV7-9, the J call TRBJ2-2; D remains unclear. In germline, CDR1 is SEHNR, CDR2 FQNEAQ (reference sequence). V was trimmed by 6 bases and J by 6 bases, leaving 11 bases between them. The CDR3 runs 13 residues. The chain's CDR3 is CASRPAGAGELFF. In DNA, the CDR3 is TGTGCCAGCAGGCCGGCAGGTGCCGGGGAGCTGTTTTTT.

The V call is TRBV7-2, the J call TRBJ2-2; 8 bases agree with TRBD1. CDR1 and CDR2 from the germline V gene are SGHTA and FQGNSA. The CDR3 contains 16 residues. V dropped 5 bases and J dropped 4; count of bases not matched to a gene: 9. CDR3 DNA sequence: TGTGCCAGCAGCCGCCTAAACAGGGGGAGCACCGGGGAGCTGTTTTTT. Protein sequence: CASSRLNRGSTGELFF.

This rearrangement joins TRBV5-1 to TRBJ2-3, with 9 bases fitting TRBD2. Trimming took 3 bases from V and 4 from J; bases not matched to a gene: 18. The length of the CDR3 is 19 residues. CDR1 and CDR2 (germline): SGHRS, YFSETQ. CDR3 amino acids: CASSYRIFAGGPRADTQYF. The CDR3 bases are TGCGCCAGCAGCTACCGGATTTTCGCGGGAGGGCCAAGGGCAGATACGCAGTATTTT.

This sequence joins TRBV5-8 and TRBJ2-7, with D tentatively TRBD2 (7 bases). V lost 7 bases and J lost 3, with 14 bases in between. In germline, CDR1 is SGHTS, CDR2 YDEGEE. The CDR3 totals 13 residues. CDR3: CASSRGANYEQYF. The CDR3 DNA is TGTGCCAGCTCCCGGGGGGCAAACTACGAGCAGTACTTC. The whole variable domain, filled in from reference TRBV5-8 and TRBJ2-7, reads EAGVTQSPTHLIKTRGQQATLRCSPISGHTSVYWYQQALGLGLQFLLWYDEGEERNRGNFPPRFSGRQFPNYSSELNVNALELEDSALYLCASSRGANYEQYFGPGTRLTVT.

This chain uses TRBV19 with TRBJ1-2; 9 nucleotides match TRBD1. The CDR3 runs 13 residues. V gave up 6 bases and J gave up 4 bases; unmatched junction bases: 3. Germline-derived CDR1 and CDR2 are LNHDA and SQIVND (reference sequence). Here the CDR3 reads CASRDRGAYGYTF. In DNA form, the CDR3 reads TGTGCCAGTAGGGACAGGGGTGCCTATGGCTACACCTTC.

This clonotype was observed a few times. The CDR3 DNA reads TGTGCCAGCAGCCAGAGTTTAGGGGTTATCAGTGACTATGGCTACACCTTC. This codes for CASSQSLGVISDYGYTF. The rearrangement uses TRBV2 and TRBJ1-2; D may be TRBD1 (5 bases). The CDR3 length is 17 residues. V was trimmed by 6 bases and J by 3 bases, leaving 23 bases between them. Germline assignment: CDR1 SNHLY and CDR2 FYNNEI.

The J gene is TRBJ2-2, the V gene TRBV6-5; 11 nucleotides align to TRBD2. J was trimmed by 4 bases and V by 2 bases; bases with no gene match: 3. Germline loops: CDR1 MNHEY, CDR2 SVGAGI. The CDR3 spans 16 residues. CDR3 region: CASSYLAGGGTGELFF. DNA for the CDR3: TGTGCCAGCAGTTACCTAGCGGGAGGAGGCACCGGGGAGCTGTTTTTT.

This chain links TRBV6-5 with TRBJ2-3; D may be TRBD1 (5 bases). In germline, CDR1 is MNHEY, CDR2 SVGAGI. CDR3 length equals 17 residues. Trimming removed 6 bases at V and 4 bases at J, with 23 bases between. The CDR3 reads CASSPLSNLPGPDTQYF. CDR3 nucleotides: TGTGCCAGCAGCCCCCTGAGTAACCTGCCAGGGCCAGATACGCAGTATTTT.

The V and J genes are TRBV5-1 and TRBJ1-1; D is unresolved. CDR1 is SGHRS and CDR2 is YFSETQ in the germline V gene. The V end lost 2 bases, the J end lost 3 bases, and 5 bases lay between the germline ends. The CDR3 loop spans 12 amino acids. In DNA, the CDR3 is TGCGCCAGCAGCTTACTGGACACTGAAGCTTTCTTT. It encodes CASSLLDTEAFF.

This chain joins TRBV5-1 and TRBJ2-2; D is unresolved. The CDR3 runs to 14 residues. The ends were cut back, 0 bases at V and 3 bases at J, with 6 bases in the middle. Germline CDR1 reads SGHRS; CDR2 reads YFSETQ. In DNA form, the CDR3 reads TGCGCCAGCAGCTTGGAAGCCCACACCGGGGAGCTGTTTTTT. It is translated as CASSLEAHTGELFF.

This clonotype has more than one count but fewer than ten. The chain combines TRBV7-2 with TRBJ2-1; the D is unclear. The CDR3 is 16 amino acids. The V end lost 4 bases, the J end lost 2 bases, and 15 bases lay between the germline ends. Germline V gene lookup returns CDR1 SGHTA and CDR2 FQGNSA. The CDR3 here is CASSSEGRAAYNEQFF. The CDR3 coding sequence is TGTGCCAGCAGCTCAGAAGGCCGGGCTGCCTACAATGAGCAGTTCTTC.

This clonotype appeared once. The V call is TRBV5-1, the J call TRBJ2-7; 9 bases agree with TRBD1. The germline CDR1 and CDR2 sequences are SGHRS and YFSETQ. The CDR3 has 15 residues. Trimming cost V 4 bases and J 5 bases; bases outside gene matches: 10. This CDR3 is CASSRSGDRADEQYF. CDR3 nucleotide sequence: TGCGCCAGCAGCCGGTCTGGGGACAGGGCCGACGAGCAGTACTTC.

Only a few counts were recorded for this clonotype. The rearrangement joins TRBV6-5 to TRBJ2-7, with a possible D match to TRBD2 (5 bases). V lost 0 bases to trimming and J lost 4 bases, with 13 bases between them. The germline CDR1 and CDR2 sequences are MNHEY and SVGAGI. The CDR3 is 15 residues long. Here the CDR3 DNA reads TGTGCCAGCAGTTACTCGAGGGAGCAGGTGTACGAGCAGTACTTC. Its protein product is CASSYSREQVYEQYF.

The chain has TRBV24-1 and TRBJ1-2; D perhaps matches TRBD1 (5 bases). Germline V gene data show CDR1 as KGHDR and CDR2 as SFDVKD. This CDR3 region has 15 residues. V lost 3 bases to trimming and J lost 2 bases, with 12 bases between them. The CDR3 loop is CATSDTGTGNYGYTF. The CDR3 DNA follows: TGTGCCACCAGTGATACCGGGACGGGGAACTATGGCTACACCTTC.

The chain has TRBV10-3 and TRBJ2-7, with D possibly matching TRBD1 (6 bases). The CDR3 extends over 17 amino acids. Trimming left V 0 bases short and J 0 bases short, with 15 bases between. Per germline, CDR1 ENHRY and CDR2 SYGVKD. The CDR3 protein is CAISESDRYTSSYEQYF. In nucleotides, the CDR3 is TGTGCCATCAGTGAGTCAGACAGGTATACAAGCTCCTACGAGCAGTACTTC.